Listed here are 15 T cell receptor beta chains from one sample, sequenced in a study of cytomegalovirus exposure and HLA in healthy donors. Vbeta (60) and Jbeta (13) primers were used in the PCR. This table comes from immunoSEQ multiplex PCR, and its TCRdb copy is limited to in-frame clones, with some not included. This table holds around 150,000 clones, around 78% found once. Sequenced input: PBMCs. The source of these receptors is a male donor in good health and CMV-seronegative.

The V gene is TRBV19, the J gene TRBJ1-3; D not resolved. CDR3 size: 14 residues. Trimming removed 5 bases from V and 0 bases from J, with 8 bases in between. The germline V gene has CDR1 LNHDA and CDR2 SQIVND (reference sequence). DNA of the CDR3: TGTGCCAGTAGTCAAGGAGTCTCTGGAAACACCATATATTTT. Translated, it gives CASSQGVSGNTIYF. The full variable domain, in which reference TRBV19 and TRBJ1-3 provide the parts outside the CDR3, is DGGITQSPKYLFRKEGQNVTLSCEQNLNHDAMYWYRQDPGQGLRLIYYSQIVNDFQKGDIAEGYSVSREKKESFPLTVTSAQKNPTAFYLCASSQGVSGNTIYFGEGSWLTVV.

Only one count was recorded for this clone. This chain joins TRBV7-9 and TRBJ1-1; no clear D gene. From germline, CDR1 is SEHNR and CDR2 FQNEAQ (reference sequence). The CDR3 is made up of 11 amino acids. The germline V and J ends were trimmed by 7 bases and 4 bases, with 7 bases remaining between them. Here the CDR3 reads CASNSVTEAFF. CDR3 nucleotides: TGTGCCAGCAATTCCGTCACTGAAGCTTTCTTT.

Note on this clone: One end of the junction does not line up with germline, which may come from a read error. This chain joins TRBV7-7 and TRBJ2-1; 11 nucleotides line up with TRBD2. CDR3 length: 15 amino acids. Germline V lookup: CDR1 SSHAT, CDR2 FNYEAQ (reference sequence). CDR3 in DNA: TGTGCTAGCAGCTCTAGCGGGGGGCCTTCCCATGAGCAGTTCTTC. Translated, it gives CASSSSGGPSHEQFF.

This clone has just a few counts. The V call is TRBV5-1, the J call TRBJ2-1; 10 nucleotides match TRBD2. The junction had 2 bases not matched to a gene; V was cut back by 1 base and J by 4 bases. The CDR3 loop spans 15 amino acids. Germline loops: CDR1 SGHRS, CDR2 YFSETQ. The CDR3 here is CASSLTSGTYNEQFF. DNA for the CDR3: TGCGCCAGCAGCTTGACTAGCGGGACATACAATGAGCAGTTCTTC.

The J gene is TRBJ2-5, the V gene TRBV6-5, with 8 bases matching TRBD1. Matching the DNA end better, TRBJ2-7 makes the J call doubtful. Germline CDR1 reads MNHEY; CDR2 reads SVGAGI. CDR3 length: 14 residues. The CDR3 loop reads CASSWDRSSYEQYF. CDR3 nucleotide sequence: TGTGCCAGCAGTTGGGACAGGAGCTCCTACGAGCAGTACTTC.

This clone showed up just a few times. The V gene is TRBV5-1, the J gene TRBJ1-2; 7 bases line up with TRBD1. Germline lookup yields CDR1 SGHRS and CDR2 YFSETQ. The CDR3 consists of 14 residues. J lost 2 bases, V lost 7 bases, and 8 bases had no gene match. The DNA of the CDR3 is TGCGCCAGCGCCCAGGACAGGATAAACTATGGCTACACCTTC. Translating gives CASAQDRINYGYTF.

The rearrangement joins TRBV7-6 to TRBJ1-3, with 7 bases lining up with TRBD1. The CDR3 spans 15 residues. Germline V gives CDR1 SGHVS, CDR2 FNYEAQ. J gave up 1 base and V 2 bases, and 2 bases lay outside the gene matches. CDR3 sequence reads: CASSLRDRSGNTIYF. The CDR3 nucleotides are TGTGCCAGCAGCTTACGGGACAGATCTGGAAACACCATATATTTT.

CDR3 sequence (DNA): TGTGCCAGCTACGCCGGGACTAGCGACTACGAGCAGTACTTC. Amino acid sequence: CASYAGTSDYEQYF. The V gene is TRBV18, the J gene TRBJ2-7; 10 nucleotides match TRBD2. Germline CDR1 is KGHSH and CDR2 is LQKENI. The CDR3 sequence is 14 residues long. The V segment lost 7 bases and the J segment 3 bases; nucleotides outside the gene matches: 6.

This sequence joins TRBV5-1 and TRBJ1-2, with D possibly matching TRBD1 (6 bases). With 0 bases removed from V and 4 bases from J, the gap between germline ends came to 10 bases. The germline V gene has CDR1 SGHRS and CDR2 YFSETQ. This CDR3 comprises 14 residues. The CDR3 DNA is TGCGCCAGCAGCTTGGGAGACAGGTTCTATGGCTACACCTTC. It specifies CASSLGDRFYGYTF. The full variable domain, completed using reference TRBV5-1 and TRBJ1-2, is KAGVTQTPRYLIKTRGQQVTLSCSPISGHRSVSWYQQTPGQGLQFLFEYFSETQRNKGNFPGRFSGRQFSNSRSEMNVSTLELGDSALYLCASSLGDRFYGYTFGSGTRLTVV.

V and J are TRBV5-1 and TRBJ2-1; maybe TRBD1 (6 bases). V lost 7 bases and J lost 4, with 24 bases in between. This CDR3 is built from 17 residues. Germline CDR1 is SGHRS and CDR2 is YFSETQ. The CDR3 sequence is CASRPTSRGFAYNEQFF. CDR3 DNA sequence: TGCGCCAGCCGTCCCACCTCCAGGGGATTTGCGTACAATGAGCAGTTCTTC.

The V gene is TRBV5-1, the J gene TRBJ2-3; 9 bases agree with TRBD1. The V gene's germline CDR1 is SGHRS and CDR2 YFSETQ. Trimming cost V 4 bases and J 2 bases; bases outside gene matches: 5. The CDR3 length is 15 residues. The chain's CDR3 is CASSEDRGYTDTQYF. The CDR3 DNA reads TGCGCCAGCAGCGAAGACAGGGGGTACACAGATACGCAGTATTTT.

J is TRBJ1-2 and V is TRBV4-3, with TRBD1 identical over 7 bases. J gave up 3 bases and V 0 bases, and 10 bases lay outside the gene matches. CDR1 is LGHNA, CDR2 YSLEER, per germline. There are 17 residues in the CDR3. CDR3 protein: CASSQEGKTGYHYGYTF. The CDR3 coding sequence is TGCGCCAGCAGCCAAGAAGGGAAGACAGGGTATCACTATGGCTACACCTTC.

The table lists this clone with a few counts. This sequence joins TRBV4-1 and TRBJ2-7; no clear D gene. Trimming took 1 base from V and 4 from J, leaving 5 bases between them. This CDR3 is built from 12 residues. The V gene's germline CDR1 is MGHRA and CDR2 YSYEKL. CDR3 protein: CASSQGAYEQYF. CDR3 in DNA: TGCGCCAGCAGCCAAGGCGCGTACGAGCAGTACTTC.

The chain joins TRBV27 to TRBJ1-5, with TRBD1 identical over 8 bases. Germline V gene lookup returns CDR1 MNHEY and CDR2 SMNVEV (reference sequence). J gave up 4 bases and V 7 bases, and 9 bases lay outside the gene matches. The CDR3 has 15 amino acids. The DNA for the CDR3 is TGTGCCAGCAAAGGGACAGGTGGCAAAAATCAGCCCCAGCATTTT. It translates to CASKGTGGKNQPQHF.

Comments on this clone: One junction end disagrees with the germline gene, perhaps due to a read error. The chain joins TRBV6-6 to TRBJ1-5, with TRBD1 matching 7 bases. There are 16 residues in the CDR3. The germline V gene has CDR1 MNHNY and CDR2 SVGAGI (reference sequence). CDR3 loop: CARSYSPTGVGQPQHF. In DNA form, the CDR3 reads TGTGCCCGCAGTTACTCGCCCACAGGGGTAGGTCAGCCCCAGCATTTT.